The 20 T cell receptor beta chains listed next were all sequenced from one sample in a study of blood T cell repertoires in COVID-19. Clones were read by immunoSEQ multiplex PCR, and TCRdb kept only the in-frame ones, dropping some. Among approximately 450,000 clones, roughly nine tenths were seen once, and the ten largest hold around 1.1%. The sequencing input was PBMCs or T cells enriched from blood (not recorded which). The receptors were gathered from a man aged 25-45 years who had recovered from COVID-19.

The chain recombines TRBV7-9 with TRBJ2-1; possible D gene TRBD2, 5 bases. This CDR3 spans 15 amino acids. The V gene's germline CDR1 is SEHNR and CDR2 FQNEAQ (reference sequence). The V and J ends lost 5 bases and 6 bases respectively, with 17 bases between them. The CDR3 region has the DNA TGTGCCAGCAGCCTTAGAGAGGGAACGGGCAATGAGCAGTTCTTC. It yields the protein CASSLREGTGNEQFF.

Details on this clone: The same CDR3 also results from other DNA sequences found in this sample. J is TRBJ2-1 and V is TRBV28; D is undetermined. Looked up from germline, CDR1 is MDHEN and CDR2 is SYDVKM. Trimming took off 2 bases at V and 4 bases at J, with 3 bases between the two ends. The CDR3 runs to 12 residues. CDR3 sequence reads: CASSLPYNEQFF. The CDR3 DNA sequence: TGTGCCAGCAGTTTACCTTACAATGAGCAGTTCTTC.

CDR3 residues: CASSPLSGISGNEQFF. The CDR3 DNA sequence: TGTGCCAGCTCACCACTTAGCGGGATCAGTGGGAATGAGCAGTTCTTC. The chain links TRBV18 to TRBJ2-1; 8 positions agree with TRBD2. The CDR3 is 16 amino acids. Germline CDR1 reads KGHSH; CDR2 reads LQKENI. The junction had 9 bases not matched to a gene; V was cut back by 1 base and J by 7 bases.

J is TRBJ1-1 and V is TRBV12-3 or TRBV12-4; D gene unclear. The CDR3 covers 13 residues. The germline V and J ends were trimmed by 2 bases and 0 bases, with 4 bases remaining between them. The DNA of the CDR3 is TGTGCCAGCAGTTTACAATTGAACACTGAAGCTTTCTTT. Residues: CASSLQLNTEAFF.

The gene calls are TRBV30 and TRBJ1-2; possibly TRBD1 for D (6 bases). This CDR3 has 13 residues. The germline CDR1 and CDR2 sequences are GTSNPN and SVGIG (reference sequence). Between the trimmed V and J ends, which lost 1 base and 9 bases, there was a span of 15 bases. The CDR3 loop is CAWSGAEGGRYTF. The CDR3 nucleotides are TGTGCCTGGAGTGGGGCAGAAGGGGGACGCTACACCTTC.

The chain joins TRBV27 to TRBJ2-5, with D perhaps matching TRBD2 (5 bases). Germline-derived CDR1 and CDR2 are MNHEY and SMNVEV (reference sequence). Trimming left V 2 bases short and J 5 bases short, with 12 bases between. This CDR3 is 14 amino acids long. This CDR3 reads CASSLAGVEETQYF. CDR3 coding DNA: TGTGCCAGCAGTTTAGCCGGGGTAGAGGAGACCCAGTACTTC.

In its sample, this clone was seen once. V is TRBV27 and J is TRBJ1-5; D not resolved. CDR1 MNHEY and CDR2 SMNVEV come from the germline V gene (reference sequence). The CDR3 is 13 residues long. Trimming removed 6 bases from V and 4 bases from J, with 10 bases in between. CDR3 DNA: TGTGCCAGCAGCCTAAGTGAAAATCAGCCCCAGCATTTT. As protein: CASSLSENQPQHF.

The CDR3: CASSRTGQTMAGTDTQYF. The CDR3 DNA follows: TGCGCCAGCAGCCGGACAGGGCAAACCATGGCGGGTACAGATACGCAGTATTTT. The gene calls are TRBV5-1 and TRBJ2-3; 8 nucleotides line up with TRBD1. Germline assignment: CDR1 SGHRS and CDR2 YFSETQ. The CDR3 runs to 18 residues. Trimming removed 4 bases from V and 3 bases from J; junction bases left unmatched: 16. The entire variable domain, with the rest obtained from reference TRBV5-1 and TRBJ2-3, is as follows: KAGVTQTPRYLIKTRGQQVTLSCSPISGHRSVSWYQQTPGQGLQFLFEYFSETQRNKGNFPGRFSGRQFSNSRSEMNVSTLELGDSALYLCASSRTGQTMAGTDTQYFGPGTRLTVL.

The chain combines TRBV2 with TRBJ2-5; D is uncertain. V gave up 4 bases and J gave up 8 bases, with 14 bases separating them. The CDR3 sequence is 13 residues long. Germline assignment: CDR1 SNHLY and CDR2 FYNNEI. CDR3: CASSADSPGTQYF. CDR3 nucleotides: TGTGCCAGCAGTGCTGACTCCCCGGGTACCCAGTACTTC.

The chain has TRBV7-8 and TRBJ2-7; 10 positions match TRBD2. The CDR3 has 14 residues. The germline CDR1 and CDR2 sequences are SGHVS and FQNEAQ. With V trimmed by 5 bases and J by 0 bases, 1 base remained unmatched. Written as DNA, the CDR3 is TGTGCCAGCAGCCGGACTAGCGGCTCCTACGAGCAGTACTTC. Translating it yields CASSRTSGSYEQYF.

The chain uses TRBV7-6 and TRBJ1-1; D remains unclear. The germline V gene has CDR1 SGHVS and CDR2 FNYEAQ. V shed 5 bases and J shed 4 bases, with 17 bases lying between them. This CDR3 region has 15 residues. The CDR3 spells CASSPIGGASTEAFF. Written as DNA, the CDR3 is TGTGCCAGCAGCCCCATAGGAGGCGCGAGCACTGAAGCTTTCTTT.

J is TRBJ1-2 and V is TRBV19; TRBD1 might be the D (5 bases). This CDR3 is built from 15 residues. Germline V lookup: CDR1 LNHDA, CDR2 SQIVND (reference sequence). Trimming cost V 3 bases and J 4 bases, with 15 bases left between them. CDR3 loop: CASSIGHGDSYGYTF. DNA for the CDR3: TGTGCCAGTAGTATTGGACACGGCGACAGCTATGGCTACACCTTC.

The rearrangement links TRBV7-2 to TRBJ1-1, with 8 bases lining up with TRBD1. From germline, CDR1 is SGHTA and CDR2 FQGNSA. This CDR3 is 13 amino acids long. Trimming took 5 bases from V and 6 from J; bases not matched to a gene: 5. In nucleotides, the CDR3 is TGTGCCAGCAGCCGACAGGGGAAGGCTGAAGCTTTCTTT. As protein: CASSRQGKAEAFF.

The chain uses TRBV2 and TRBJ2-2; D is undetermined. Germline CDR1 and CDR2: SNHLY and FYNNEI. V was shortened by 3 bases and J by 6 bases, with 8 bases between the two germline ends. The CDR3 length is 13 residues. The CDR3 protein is CASSDDMAGELFF. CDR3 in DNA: TGTGCCAGCAGTGATGACATGGCCGGGGAGCTGTTTTTT.

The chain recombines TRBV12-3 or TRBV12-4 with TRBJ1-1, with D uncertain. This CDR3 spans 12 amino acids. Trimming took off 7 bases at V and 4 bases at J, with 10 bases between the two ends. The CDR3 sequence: CASTPSPTEAFF. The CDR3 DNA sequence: TGTGCCAGCACCCCGAGTCCCACTGAAGCTTTCTTT.

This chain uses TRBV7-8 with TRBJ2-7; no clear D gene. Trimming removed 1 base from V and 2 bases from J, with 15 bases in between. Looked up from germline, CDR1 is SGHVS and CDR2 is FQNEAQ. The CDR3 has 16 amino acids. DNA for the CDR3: TGTGCCAGCAGCTTAGTTTTCGGAGTCCCCCCCTACGAGCAGTACTTC. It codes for CASSLVFGVPPYEQYF.

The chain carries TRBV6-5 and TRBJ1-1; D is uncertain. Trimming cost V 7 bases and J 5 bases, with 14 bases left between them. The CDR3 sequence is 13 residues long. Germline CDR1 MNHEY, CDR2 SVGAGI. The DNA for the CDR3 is TGTGCCAGCATCTCCAGATGGTCTACTGAAGCTTTCTTT. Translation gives CASISRWSTEAFF.

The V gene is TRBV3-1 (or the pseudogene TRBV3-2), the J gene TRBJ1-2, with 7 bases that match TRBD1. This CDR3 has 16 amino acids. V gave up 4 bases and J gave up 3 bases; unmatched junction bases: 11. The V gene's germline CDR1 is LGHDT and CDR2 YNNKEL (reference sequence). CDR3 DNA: TGTGCCAGCAGCCCGATCAAGGGGGCGACGGACTATGGCTACACCTTC. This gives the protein CASSPIKGATDYGYTF.

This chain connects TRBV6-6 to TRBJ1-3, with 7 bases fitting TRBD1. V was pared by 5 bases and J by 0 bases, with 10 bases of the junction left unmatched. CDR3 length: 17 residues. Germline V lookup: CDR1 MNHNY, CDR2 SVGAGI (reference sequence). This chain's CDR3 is CASSLRDSLFSGNTIYF. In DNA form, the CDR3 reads TGTGCCAGCAGTCTTAGGGACAGCCTTTTCTCTGGAAACACCATATATTTT.

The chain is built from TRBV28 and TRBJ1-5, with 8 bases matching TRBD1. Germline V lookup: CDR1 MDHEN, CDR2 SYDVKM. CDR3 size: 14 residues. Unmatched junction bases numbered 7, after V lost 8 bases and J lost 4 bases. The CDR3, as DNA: TGTGCCAGCTTCCTCGACAGGGGAAATCAGCCCCAGCATTTT. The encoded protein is CASFLDRGNQPQHF.